The rows below give T cell receptor beta chains drawn from one sample of a study of cytomegalovirus exposure and HLA in healthy donors. The assay was immunoSEQ multiplex PCR, and TCRdb's table has in-frame clones only and misses some. The sample has roughly 200,000 clones, roughly 80% seen once; the top ten hold less than 3.5%. What was sequenced was PBMCs. All receptors derive from a middle-aged woman in good health and CMV-seronegative. The CDR3 runs from the conserved cysteine through the conserved F or W. A D gene is named only where the DNA matches it firmly. Rows may omit the clone size; those that give it use once, few, many or a size class.

clone_size	j_call	d_call	v_call	cdr3_nt	cdr3_aa
-	TRBJ1-2	-	TRBV4-1	TGCGCCAGCAGCCGTGGACAGGGCTACACCTTC	CASSRGQGYTF
-	TRBJ2-7	TRBD2	TRBV13	TGTGCCAGCGGCGGGAGGAACGACGAGCAGTACTTC	CASGGRNDEQYF
-	TRBJ1-5	-	TRBV19	TGTGCCAGTACTAAAAGAGGGAGCAATCAGCCCCAGCATTTT	CASTKRGSNQPQHF
-	TRBJ1-1	-	TRBV11-2	TGTGCCAGCAGCAAGGAGAGAATCATGAACACTGAAGCTTTCTTT	CASSKERIMNTEAFF
once	TRBJ1-4	-	TRBV19	TGTGCCAGTAGTTGGAGGGGTGCTAATGAAAAACTGTTTTTT	CASSWRGANEKLFF
-	TRBJ2-6	-	TRBV10-1	TGCGCCAGCAGTGAGTCGCACAGACCAGGGGTCCTGACTTTC	CASSESHRPGVLTF
-	TRBJ2-3	TRBD1	TRBV19	TGTGCCAGTAGTATTTGGGGTTTGGCAGGGGGTAACACAGATACGCAGTATTTT	CASSIWGLAGGNTDTQYF
-	TRBJ1-4	-	TRBV30	TGTGCCTGGAGTGTACATCTGGGTCTCGGGGGTGAAAAACTGTTTTTT	CAWSVHLGLGGEKLFF
-	TRBJ2-1	-	TRBV7-9	TGTGCCAGCAGCTCCCTAGGAAGACAGTTAGGTGAGCAGTTCTTC	CASSSLGRQLGEQFF
-	TRBJ1-1	TRBD1	TRBV2	TGTGCCAGCACTGGGACAGGGGGTGAAGCTTTCTTT	CASTGTGGEAFF
-	TRBJ2-7	-	TRBV5-6	TGTGCCAGCAGCTTGGCGCGGTCCGACCCACGCGAGCAGTACTTC	CASSLARSDPREQYF
-	TRBJ1-1	-	TRBV18	TGTGCCAGCTCATCACTGGCGGGTGACACTGAAGCTTTCTTT	CASSSLAGDTEAFF
-	TRBJ2-4	-	TRBV18	TGTGCCAGCTCACCACGGCAGGCAACATTAGCCAAAAACATTCAGTACTTC	CASSPRQATLAKNIQYF
-	TRBJ2-3	TRBD2	TRBV30	TGTGCCTGGAGACGAGCCGGACTAGCGGGAGGAGGCACAGATACGCAGTATTTT	CAWRRAGLAGGGTDTQYF
-	TRBJ1-6	-	TRBV28	TGTGCCAGCAGTCCAGGACTTGGTTTAAACCTCCACTTT	CASSPGLGLNLHF
-	TRBJ2-1	TRBD1	TRBV7-3	TGTGCCAGCAGCCGGACAGGGACTTTGTACAATGAGCAGTTCTTC	CASSRTGTLYNEQFF
once	TRBJ2-3	TRBD2	TRBV7-2	TGTGCCAGCAGCTTAGGACTAGCGGGAGTCACAGATACGCAGTATTTT	CASSLGLAGVTDTQYF
-	TRBJ2-7	-	TRBV18	TGTGCCAGCTCACCCCCCGGAGCGCAGTTGGGTAACGAGCAGTACTTC	CASSPPGAQLGNEQYF
-	TRBJ2-7	-	TRBV4-2	TGTGCCAGCAGCCAAGATCAAGAAGTTGCGGGCTCCTACGAGCAGTACTTC	CASSQDQEVAGSYEQYF
-	TRBJ1-2	-	TRBV7-9	TGTGCCAGCAGCCCATGGGTGCCTCAGCCTCGGGACTATGGCTACACCTTC	CASSPWVPQPRDYGYTF
-	TRBJ2-1	-	TRBV30	TGTGTCTGGAGCCGAAATAGGGGTGGGGTTGAGCAGTTCTTC	CVWSRNRGGVEQFF
-	TRBJ1-2	TRBD1	TRBV12-5	TGTGCTAGTGGTCCATGGACAGGGCTCGTTGTCGATGGCTACACCTTC	CASGPWTGLVVDGYTF